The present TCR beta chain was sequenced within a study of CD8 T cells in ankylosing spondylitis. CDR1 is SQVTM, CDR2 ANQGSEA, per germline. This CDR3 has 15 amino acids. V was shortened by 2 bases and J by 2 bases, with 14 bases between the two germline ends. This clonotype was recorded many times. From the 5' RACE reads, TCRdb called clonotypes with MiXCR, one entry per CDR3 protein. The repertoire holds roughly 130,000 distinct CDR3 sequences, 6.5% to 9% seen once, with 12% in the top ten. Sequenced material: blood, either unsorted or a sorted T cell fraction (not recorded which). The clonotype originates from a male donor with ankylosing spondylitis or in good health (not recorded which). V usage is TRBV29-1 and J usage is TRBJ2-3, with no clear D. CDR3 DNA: TGCAGCGTTGAACCAGCGTCTACATTCACAGATACGCAGTATTTT. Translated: CSVEPASTFTDTQYF.